This TCR beta chain was profiled in a study of PD-1 blockade in classical Hodgkin lymphoma. Study-level points and caveats: When set against healthy donors, newly diagnosed patients were reported to show lower baseline TCR diversity. Patients with a complete response exhibited baseline diversity comparable to newly diagnosed patients.

In germline, CDR1 is SNHLY, CDR2 FYNNEI. V lost 7 bases and J 5 bases, leaving 15 bases between the germline ends. The CDR3 consists of 14 residues. Generated by immunoSEQ multiplex PCR, the TCRdb table keeps only in-frame clones and is missing some. The sample comprises roughly 14,000 clones, less than 70% of which are singletons, and roughly 10% rests with the top ten. Brentuximab vedotin exposure varied among the patients, all of whom had relapsed after autologous stem cell transplantation. Best responses fell into complete response, partial response or progressive disease. With regard to this clone: Its antigen is as yet unknown.

The chain joins TRBV2 to TRBJ2-1; D is undetermined. Specimen: peripheral blood mononuclear cells (PBMCs), collected at baseline. The receptor was isolated from a human donor with classical Hodgkin lymphoma. In DNA form, the CDR3 reads TGTGCCAGCACGGCGACGGTGATAAACAATGAGCAGTTCTTC. Protein product: CASTATVINNEQFF.